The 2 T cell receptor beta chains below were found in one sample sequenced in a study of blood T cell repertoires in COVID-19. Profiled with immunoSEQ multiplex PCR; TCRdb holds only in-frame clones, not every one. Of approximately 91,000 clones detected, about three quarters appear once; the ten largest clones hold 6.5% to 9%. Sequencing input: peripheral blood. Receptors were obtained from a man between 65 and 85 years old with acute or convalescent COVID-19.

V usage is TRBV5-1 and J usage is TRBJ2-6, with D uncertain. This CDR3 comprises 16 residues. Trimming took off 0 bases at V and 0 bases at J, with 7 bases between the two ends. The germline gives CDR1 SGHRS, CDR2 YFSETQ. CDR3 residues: CASSLERSSGANVLTF. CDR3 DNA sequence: TGCGCCAGCAGCTTGGAACGGAGCTCTGGGGCCAACGTCCTGACTTTC.

The CDR3: CASSPQYGYTF. CDR3 nucleotides: TGTGCCAGCAGCCCACAGTATGGCTACACCTTC. This chain joins TRBV7-8 and TRBJ1-2; D unresolved. Trimming took 5 bases from V and 5 from J, leaving 6 bases between them. This CDR3 has 11 residues. In germline, CDR1 is SGHVS, CDR2 FQNEAQ.